These T cell receptor beta chains were read from a single sample in a study of T-cell memory formation after mild COVID-19. Using its own MiXCR run on the 5' RACE reads, TCRdb lists one record per CDR3 protein. The table has 390,000 or so distinct CDR3 sequences, about 15% seen once. Sequenced material: PBMCs or a T cell subset sorted from them (not recorded which). The receptors stem from a man aged 18 to 30 who had mild COVID-19 (a few samples of this study predate the infection). Cell type and time point are not known. CDR3s leave out the opening cysteine and the closing phenylalanine or tryptophan. The order of the fields is CDR3 protein, CDR3 length, V gene.

ASSQEHGGRLVRGQF | 15 | TRBV4-2
ASSQGPSDEQY | 11 | TRBV7-9
ASSQEGRTGSPLH | 13 | TRBV3-1
AIKWGGEQY | 9 | TRBV10-3
ASSPAGHTEAF | 11 | TRBV18
ASSQGTITYEQY | 12 | TRBV4-1
ASSQATGDYT | 10 | TRBV3-1
ASSVPLGLGVETQY | 14 | TRBV2
ASNRGRSRDTQY | 12 | TRBV5-1
ASSSAGTTSYEQY | 13 | TRBV27
ASSPSPQGAKNIQY | 14 | TRBV27
ASSLEGRLLAGGYT | 14 | TRBV7-8
ASSRPAGTGGEETQY | 15 | TRBV4-1
ASSWRDGLGNSPLH | 14 | TRBV5-1
ASSIAGTMSSGNTIY | 15 | TRBV5-1
ASSLNILDTQY | 11 | TRBV5-6
ASTGARHTLH | 10 | TRBV6-2/TRBV6-3
ASSLGGQGFSDSLH | 14 | TRBV11-2
ASSPRNTDTQY | 11 | TRBV18
ASSETGGEETQY | 12 | TRBV7-9
SVRDLAGAYQETQY | 14 | TRBV20-1
ASSLTSKDTQY | 11 | TRBV5-1
SARRLAGLLGEQF | 13 | TRBV20-1
ASTEQGSYNEQF | 12 | TRBV5-1
ASSQEGNSLGIQY | 13 | TRBV4-1
ASSFGTSLRETQY | 13 | TRBV7-9
SAKGTAYEQY | 10 | TRBV20-1
ASSLDRLQDGTDTQY | 15 | TRBV11-2
ASSPATGGVEF | 11 | TRBV7-2